Sequencing of this T cell receptor (beta chain) was carried out in a study of siplizumab effects on memory and regulatory T cells. This CDR3 is 14 amino acids long. V was trimmed by 1 base and J by 5 bases, leaving 12 bases between them. Germline V gives CDR1 MGHRA, CDR2 YSYEKL. For every sample, approximately 9 x 10^4 TCR templates were assayed. The table came from immunoSEQ multiplex PCR; TCRdb's copy has only in-frame clones and leaves some out. The sample shows 55,000 to 70,000 clones, just over 90% of them seen only once. Input material: CD8+ T cells sorted from blood. This clonotype was obtained from a human donor in good health. The rearrangement links TRBV4-1 to TRBJ2-7; D gene uncertain. CDR3 sequence: CASSQVTGHHEQYF. The CDR3 DNA reads as TGCGCCAGCAGCCAAGTTACCGGCCACCACGAGCAGTACTTC.